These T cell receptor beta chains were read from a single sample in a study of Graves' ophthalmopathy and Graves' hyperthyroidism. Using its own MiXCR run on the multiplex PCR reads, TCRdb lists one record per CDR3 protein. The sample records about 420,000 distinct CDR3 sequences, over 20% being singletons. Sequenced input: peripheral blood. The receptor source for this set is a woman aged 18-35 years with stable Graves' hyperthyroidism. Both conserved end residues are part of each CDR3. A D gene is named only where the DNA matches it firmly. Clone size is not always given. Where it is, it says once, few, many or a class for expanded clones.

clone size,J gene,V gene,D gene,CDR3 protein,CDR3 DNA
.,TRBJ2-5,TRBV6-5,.,CASSYAGGRFAQYF,TGTGCCAGCAGTTACGCTGGGGGAAGGTTTGCCCAGTACTTC
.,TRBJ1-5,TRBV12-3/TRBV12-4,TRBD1,CASSLARDSSLNQPQHF,TGTGCCAGCAGTTTGGCACGGGACAGCTCCCTTAATCAGCCCCAGCATTTT
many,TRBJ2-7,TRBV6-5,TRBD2,CASSLLAGETYEQYF,TGTGCCAGCAGTTTACTAGCGGGAGAGACCTACGAGCAGTACTTC
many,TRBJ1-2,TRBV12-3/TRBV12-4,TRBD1,CASSSTGGNYGYTF,TGTGCCAGCAGTTCGACAGGGGGGAACTATGGCTACACCTTC
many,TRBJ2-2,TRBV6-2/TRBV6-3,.,CASRLGTGELFF,TGTGCCAGCCGGCTTGGCACCGGGGAGCTGTTTTTT
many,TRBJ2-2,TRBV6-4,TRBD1,CASTFYQGAIGTGELFF,TGTGCCAGCACCTTCTATCAGGGGGCGATAGGCACCGGGGAGCTGTTTTTT
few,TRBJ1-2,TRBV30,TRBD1,CAWTQGAGSYGYTF,TGTGCCTGGACCCAGGGGGCCGGAAGCTATGGCTACACCTTC
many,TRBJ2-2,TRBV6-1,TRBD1,CASRAGTGATGELFF,TGTGCCAGCAGGGCCGGGACAGGGGCGACCGGGGAGCTGTTTTTT
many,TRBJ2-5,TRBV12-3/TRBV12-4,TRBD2,CASSGLAGETQYF,TGTGCCAGCAGTGGACTAGCGGGAGAGACCCAGTACTTC
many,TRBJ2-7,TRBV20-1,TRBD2,CSARGLAGVYEQYF,TGCAGTGCCAGAGGACTAGCGGGAGTCTACGAGCAGTACTTC
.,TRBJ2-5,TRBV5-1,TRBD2,CASSLRGSRGYQETQYF,TGCGCCAGCAGCTTGAGGGGCTCGCGGGGGTACCAAGAGACCCAGTACTTC
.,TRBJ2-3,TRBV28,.,CASSVSVTNYLSTDTQYF,TGTGCCAGCAGCGTTTCCGTTACGAATTATTTAAGCACAGATACGCAGTATTTT
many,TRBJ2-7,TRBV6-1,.,CASSEAEVTYEQYF,TGTGCCAGCAGTGAAGCGGAGGTGACCTACGAGCAGTACTTC
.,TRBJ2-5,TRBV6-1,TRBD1,CASRKTGTGGWETQYF,TGTGCCAGCAGGAAAACCGGGACAGGGGGCTGGGAGACCCAGTACTTC
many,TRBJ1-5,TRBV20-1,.,CSARAPDQPQHF,TGCAGTGCTAGAGCACCAGATCAGCCCCAGCATTTT
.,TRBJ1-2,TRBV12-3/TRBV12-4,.,CASSPIYVLYGYTF,TGTGCCAGCAGTCCCATATACGTCCTTTATGGCTACACCTTC
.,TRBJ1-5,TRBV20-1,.,CSARSGDSNQPQHF,TGCAGTGCTAGGTCCGGCGATAGCAATCAGCCCCAGCATTTT